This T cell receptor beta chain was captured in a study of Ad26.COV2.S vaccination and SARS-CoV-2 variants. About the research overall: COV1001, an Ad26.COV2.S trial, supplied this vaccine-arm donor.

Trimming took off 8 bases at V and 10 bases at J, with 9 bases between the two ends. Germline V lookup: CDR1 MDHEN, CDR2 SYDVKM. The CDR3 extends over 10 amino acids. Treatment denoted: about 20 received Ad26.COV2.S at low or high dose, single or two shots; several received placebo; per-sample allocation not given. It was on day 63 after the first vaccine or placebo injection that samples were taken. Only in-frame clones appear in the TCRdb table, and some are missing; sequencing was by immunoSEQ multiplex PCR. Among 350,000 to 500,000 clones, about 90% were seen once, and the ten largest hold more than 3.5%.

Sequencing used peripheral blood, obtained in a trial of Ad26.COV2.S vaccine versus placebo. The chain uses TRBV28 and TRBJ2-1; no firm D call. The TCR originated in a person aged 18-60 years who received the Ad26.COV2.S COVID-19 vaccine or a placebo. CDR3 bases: TGTGCCAGCGCCTCTCTGGAGCAGTTCTTC. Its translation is CASASLEQFF.